Listed here are 12 T cell receptor beta chains from one sample, sequenced in a study of control samples from healthy donors and cancer patients. The table came from immunoSEQ multiplex PCR; TCRdb's copy has only in-frame clones and leaves some out. The sample carries 65,000 to 90,000 clones, 87% recorded once. Sequencing input: blood. Receptors were obtained from a man over 45 in good health.

The chain links TRBV5-6 to TRBJ1-3; 7 positions agree with TRBD1. V lost 4 bases to trimming and J lost 0 bases; unmatched junction nucleotides: 7. The CDR3 runs to 16 residues. The germline gives CDR1 SGHDT, CDR2 YYEEEE. The CDR3 coding sequence is TGTGCCAGCAGCGGACCGGACAGGAGCTCTGGAAACACCATATATTTT. It encodes CASSGPDRSSGNTIYF.

In its sample, this clone was seen a few times. This rearrangement joins TRBV2 to TRBJ1-1; weak D call: TRBD1 (6 bases). In germline, CDR1 is SNHLY, CDR2 FYNNEI. Trimming removed 8 bases from V and 2 bases from J, with 12 bases in between. The CDR3 extends over 13 amino acids. The chain's CDR3 is CASEWGANTEAFF. In DNA, the CDR3 is TGTGCCAGCGAGTGGGGGGCTAACACTGAAGCTTTCTTT. The whole variable domain, remainder taken from reference TRBV2 and TRBJ1-1, is EPEVTQTPSHQVTQMGQEVILRCVPISNHLYFYWYRQILGQKVEFLVSFYNNEISEKSEIFDDQFSVERPDGSNFTLKIRSTKLEDSAMYFCASEWGANTEAFFGQGTRLTVV.

The J gene is TRBJ1-1, the V gene TRBV7-8; D unclear. Germline-derived CDR1 and CDR2 are SGHVS and FQNEAQ. This CDR3 spans 16 amino acids. Trimming stripped 5 bases from V and 0 bases from J, with 16 bases between. The CDR3 DNA reads as TGTGCCAGCAGCCTCAGACCGGGGAACATGAACACTGAAGCTTTCTTT. It yields the protein CASSLRPGNMNTEAFF.

The rearrangement uses TRBV19 and TRBJ1-6; maybe TRBD1 (5 bases). The CDR3 contains 15 residues. CDR1 is LNHDA, CDR2 SQIVND, per germline (reference sequence). V was trimmed by 0 bases and J by 8 bases, leaving 11 bases between them. DNA of the CDR3: TGTGCCAGTAGTATAGAGGGGCTTCAGGATTCACCCCTCCACTTT. Amino acid sequence: CASSIEGLQDSPLHF.

The DNA for the CDR3 is TGTGCCAGCAGCGGCCACAGGGGCTACAATGAGCAGTTCTTC. This sequence encodes CASSGHRGYNEQFF. The chain employs TRBV7-2 and TRBJ2-1, with TRBD1 identical over 7 bases. The CDR3 covers 14 residues. The J segment lost 3 bases and the V segment lost 5 bases, leaving 4 bases of the junction unmatched. Germline loops: CDR1 SGHTA, CDR2 FQGNSA.

The rearrangement joins TRBV6-5 to TRBJ1-4; possible D gene TRBD1, 5 bases. The CDR3 covers 13 residues. Germline CDR1 MNHEY, CDR2 SVGAGI. V gave up 6 bases and J gave up 5 bases, with 10 bases separating them. The CDR3 DNA is TGTGCCAGCAGGCGGGGACCCAATGAAAAACTGTTTTTT. Encoded protein: CASRRGPNEKLFF.

In its sample, this clone was seen a few times. The chain employs TRBV2 and TRBJ1-1, with 8 bases identical to TRBD1. CDR3 length: 14 amino acids. V shed 4 bases, J shed 4 bases, and the junction held 5 bases outside the gene matches. Germline CDR1 reads SNHLY; CDR2 reads FYNNEI. CDR3 sequence (DNA): TGTGCCAGCAGTGCAACAGGGGGGACCACTGAAGCTTTCTTT. Protein: CASSATGGTTEAFF.

The chain carries TRBV5-5 and TRBJ2-6, with D uncertain. V was cut by 1 base and J by 9 bases, with 17 bases left in between. The CDR3 sequence is 16 residues long. CDR1 is SGHKS, CDR2 YYEKEE, per germline (reference sequence). As DNA, the CDR3 is TGTGCCAGCAGCTTGAGTAGTTTGCCGGAGCTCAACGTCCTGACTTTC. Residues: CASSLSSLPELNVLTF.

The gene calls are TRBV27 and TRBJ2-1, with TRBD2 identical over 9 bases. Looked up from germline, CDR1 is MNHEY and CDR2 is SMNVEV (reference sequence). This CDR3 has 16 residues. After removal of 7 bases from V and 7 bases from J, the junction contained 14 bases not matched to a gene. The CDR3: CASTSRGSGGGNEQFF. The CDR3 nucleotides read TGTGCCAGCACCTCCCGAGGTAGCGGGGGCGGGAATGAGCAGTTCTTC.

CDR3 residues: CASSPGRTNYGYTF. CDR3 nucleotide sequence: TGCGCCAGCAGCCCCGGTCGGACTAACTATGGCTACACCTTC. The chain uses TRBV5-1 and TRBJ1-2; D call uncertain. This CDR3 region has 14 residues. The germline gives CDR1 SGHRS, CDR2 YFSETQ. Trimming stripped 4 bases from V and 0 bases from J, with 10 bases between.

This clone was found once. This chain joins TRBV4-2 and TRBJ1-1; tentative D call: TRBD1 (6 bases). V lost 4 bases and J 1 base, leaving 13 bases between the germline ends. This CDR3 contains 15 residues. Germline V gene lookup returns CDR1 LGHNA and CDR2 YNFKEQ. The CDR3 loop is CASSLSTGPNTEAFF. CDR3 DNA: TGTGCCAGCAGCCTAAGCACAGGGCCGAACACTGAAGCTTTCTTT.

The genes are TRBV9 and TRBJ2-7; the D gene is possibly TRBD1 (6 bases). Trimming took off 4 bases at V and 5 bases at J, with 13 bases between the two ends. The CDR3 is 13 amino acids. Germline CDR1 is SGDLS and CDR2 is YYNGEE. CDR3 loop: CASSHGQLDEQYF. As DNA, the CDR3 is TGTGCCAGCAGCCACGGACAGTTAGACGAGCAGTACTTC.